The clone carrying this TCR beta chain has a count of ten or more. Its target is not known. These data originate in a study of regulatory T cells in long-lasting Graves disease. About the study: Positive TSH receptor antibodies alongside over 5 years of antithyroid drugs were what marked Graves' disease as persistent.

This CDR3 has 12 residues. J was trimmed by 5 bases and V by 10 bases; bases with no gene match: 7. Arm-PCR of CDR3 regions with iRepertoire HTBI primers generated TCR beta libraries. Original analysis: The study identified about 60 TRBV and around 15 TRBJ segments across samples. TCRdb reprocessed the multiplex PCR reads via MiXCR and lists one record per CDR3 protein. The V and J calls, along with clone size, are taken from TCRdb and not from the paper's own processing. The data hold 310,000 or so distinct CDR3 sequences, with more than 20% observed a single time. Study conclusions and caveats: Persistent disease favored TRBV28, TRBJ1-2 and TRBJ2-5.

Indicated time point: persistent/refractory GD, antithyroid drugs over 5 years with positive TRAb. Generation of the TCR library employed RNA extracted from PBMCs. The TCR comes from a female donor with Graves disease. J is TRBJ1-1 and V is TRBV12-3 or TRBV12-4, with 7 bases matching TRBD1. Sequenced here: peripheral blood mononuclear cells (PBMCs), sampled when the disease was refractory, from a patient treated with antithyroid drugs. The CDR3 loop is CATDRVGTEAFF. The CDR3 nucleotides are TGTGCCACCGACAGGGTTGGGACTGAAGCTTTCTTT.